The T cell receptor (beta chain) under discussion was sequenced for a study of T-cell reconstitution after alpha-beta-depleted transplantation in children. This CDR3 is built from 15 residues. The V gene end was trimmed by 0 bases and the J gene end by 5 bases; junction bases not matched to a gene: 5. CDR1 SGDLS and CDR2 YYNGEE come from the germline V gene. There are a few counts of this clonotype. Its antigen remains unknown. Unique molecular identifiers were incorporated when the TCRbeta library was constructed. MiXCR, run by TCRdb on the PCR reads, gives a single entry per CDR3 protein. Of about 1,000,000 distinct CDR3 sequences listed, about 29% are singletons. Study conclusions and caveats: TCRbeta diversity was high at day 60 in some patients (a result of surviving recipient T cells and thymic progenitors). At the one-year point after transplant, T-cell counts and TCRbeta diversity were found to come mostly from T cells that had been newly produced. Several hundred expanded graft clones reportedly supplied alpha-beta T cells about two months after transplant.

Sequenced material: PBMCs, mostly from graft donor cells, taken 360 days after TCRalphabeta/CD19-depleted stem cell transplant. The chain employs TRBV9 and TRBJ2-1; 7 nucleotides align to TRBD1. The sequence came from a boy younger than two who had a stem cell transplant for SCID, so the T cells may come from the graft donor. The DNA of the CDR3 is TGTGCCAGCAGCGTAGTCACAGGGGTGAACAATGAGCAGTTCTTC. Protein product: CASSVVTGVNNEQFF.